A selection of T cell receptor beta chains follows, all from one sample in a study of cytomegalovirus exposure and HLA in healthy donors. Produced via immunoSEQ multiplex PCR; TCRdb's table is partial and in-frame only. The sample carries approximately 290,000 clones, under 90% recorded once. Sequencing used PBMCs. All receptors derive from a girl between 2 and 10 years old in good health and CMV-seronegative. The CDR3 runs from the conserved cysteine through the conserved F or W. D genes are given only for firm matches. Not every row has a clone size; where given, it reads once, few, many or a size class.

abundance: NA; d_gene: TRBD2; j_gene: TRBJ2-1; v_gene: TRBV27; CDR3nt: TGTGCCAGCGGCACTAGCGGGGGCCAGAGCTCCTACAATGAGCAGTTCTTC; CDR3aa: CASGTSGGQSSYNEQFF
abundance: NA; d_gene: NA; j_gene: TRBJ2-7; v_gene: TRBV2; CDR3nt: TGTGCCAGCCGGTGGGACTCGAGCTCCTACGAGCAGTACTTC; CDR3aa: CASRWDSSSYEQYF
abundance: NA; d_gene: TRBD2; j_gene: TRBJ2-3; v_gene: TRBV25-1; CDR3nt: TGTGCCAGCAGTGATAGGGCTAGCGGGAGAACAGATACGCAGTATTTT; CDR3aa: CASSDRASGRTDTQYF
abundance: NA; d_gene: NA; j_gene: TRBJ2-2; v_gene: TRBV7-9; CDR3nt: TGTGCCAGCAGTCCGTCGAACACCGGGGAGCTGTTTTTT; CDR3aa: CASSPSNTGELFF
abundance: few; d_gene: NA; j_gene: TRBJ1-5; v_gene: TRBV19; CDR3nt: TGTGCCAGTAGGAGGGTGTGGAATCAGCCCCAGCATTTT; CDR3aa: CASRRVWNQPQHF
abundance: NA; d_gene: TRBD2; j_gene: TRBJ2-1; v_gene: TRBV9; CDR3nt: TGTGCCAGCAGCGTTTTCGCGGGAGGGAGCGATGAGCAGTTCTTC; CDR3aa: CASSVFAGGSDEQFF
abundance: few; d_gene: NA; j_gene: TRBJ1-4; v_gene: TRBV5-1; CDR3nt: TGCGCCAGCAGCTTCTCTTCAGGGGCGGATGAAAAACTGTTTTTT; CDR3aa: CASSFSSGADEKLFF
abundance: NA; d_gene: NA; j_gene: TRBJ2-1; v_gene: TRBV18; CDR3nt: TGTGCCAGCTCACCACCTGGGACTTTGAGCTCCTACAATGAGCAGTTCTTC; CDR3aa: CASSPPGTLSSYNEQFF
abundance: NA; d_gene: NA; j_gene: TRBJ1-5; v_gene: TRBV7-7; CDR3nt: TGTGCCAGCAGCCCTCTCCCCTTGCAGCCCCAGCATTTT; CDR3aa: CASSPLPLQPQHF
abundance: NA; d_gene: NA; j_gene: TRBJ2-7; v_gene: TRBV7-2; CDR3nt: TGTGCCAGCAGCTTAGACCGAGACTCCTACGAGCAGTACTTC; CDR3aa: CASSLDRDSYEQYF
abundance: NA; d_gene: TRBD2; j_gene: TRBJ2-3; v_gene: TRBV9; CDR3nt: TGTGCCAGCAGCGTAGCGTGGACTAGCTTCACAGATACGCAGTATTTT; CDR3aa: CASSVAWTSFTDTQYF
abundance: NA; d_gene: NA; j_gene: TRBJ2-7; v_gene: TRBV5-5; CDR3nt: TGTGCCAGCAGCTTTGATGGGAGCTCCTACGAGCAGTACTTC; CDR3aa: CASSFDGSSYEQYF
abundance: NA; d_gene: NA; j_gene: TRBJ1-1; v_gene: TRBV9; CDR3nt: TGTGCCAGCAGCGTAGAGCAGCGGACAGCCGAAGCTTTCTTT; CDR3aa: CASSVEQRTAEAFF
abundance: NA; d_gene: TRBD1; j_gene: TRBJ2-7; v_gene: TRBV19; CDR3nt: TGTGCCAGTAGTAGGACAGGGGTGATCTCCTACGAGCAGTACTTC; CDR3aa: CASSRTGVISYEQYF
abundance: NA; d_gene: NA; j_gene: TRBJ2-2; v_gene: TRBV12-5; CDR3nt: TGTGCTAGTGGTTTGGTACTCGCAGGGGATACCGGGGAGCTGTTTTTT; CDR3aa: CASGLVLAGDTGELFF
abundance: NA; d_gene: TRBD1; j_gene: TRBJ1-1; v_gene: TRBV7-6; CDR3nt: TGTGCCAGCAGCGTGGGACAGGGCAACACTGAAGCTTTCTTT; CDR3aa: CASSVGQGNTEAFF
abundance: NA; d_gene: TRBD1; j_gene: TRBJ2-7; v_gene: TRBV27; CDR3nt: TGTGCCAGCAGTTTATCAAGGACAGGGGGCGCCTACGAGCAGTACTTC; CDR3aa: CASSLSRTGGAYEQYF
abundance: NA; d_gene: TRBD1; j_gene: TRBJ2-7; v_gene: TRBV27; CDR3nt: TGTGCCACCCGGGACAGCTCAGCTTACGAGCAGTACTTC; CDR3aa: CATRDSSAYEQYF
abundance: NA; d_gene: NA; j_gene: TRBJ1-2; v_gene: TRBV6-1; CDR3nt: TGTGCCAGCAGTGAAGAACATCACGGAGACTATGGCTACACCTTC; CDR3aa: CASSEEHHGDYGYTF
abundance: NA; d_gene: TRBD2; j_gene: TRBJ2-1; v_gene: TRBV6-6; CDR3nt: TGTGCCAGCAGTAGGGGACTAGCGGGAGCAGACAATGAGCAGTTCTTC; CDR3aa: CASSRGLAGADNEQFF
abundance: once; d_gene: NA; j_gene: TRBJ1-2; v_gene: TRBV7-9; CDR3nt: TGTGCCAGCAGCTTAGCCCTTGGGGGCAGCTATGGCTACACCTTC; CDR3aa: CASSLALGGSYGYTF
abundance: NA; d_gene: TRBD1; j_gene: TRBJ1-4; v_gene: TRBV30; CDR3nt: TGTGCCTGGGGTAGGGGACAGGACAGAGAAAAACTGTTTTTT; CDR3aa: CAWGRGQDREKLFF
abundance: NA; d_gene: TRBD1; j_gene: TRBJ1-1; v_gene: TRBV7-2; CDR3nt: TGTGCCAGCAGCTTTGGGACAGTGAACACTGAAGCTTTCTTT; CDR3aa: CASSFGTVNTEAFF
abundance: NA; d_gene: NA; j_gene: TRBJ1-4; v_gene: TRBV2; CDR3nt: TGTGCCAGCACCATGGGGGACGCCGGAGGGCAAAAACTGTTTTTT; CDR3aa: CASTMGDAGGQKLFF
abundance: NA; d_gene: NA; j_gene: TRBJ2-5; v_gene: TRBV5-1; CDR3nt: TGCGCCAGCAGCTTCGGGGGGCTGCAAGAGACCCAGTACTTC; CDR3aa: CASSFGGLQETQYF
abundance: NA; d_gene: TRBD1; j_gene: TRBJ1-5; v_gene: TRBV6-5; CDR3nt: TGTGCCAGCAGCCACAGGGGGCGGCAGCCCCAGCATTTT; CDR3aa: CASSHRGRQPQHF
abundance: NA; d_gene: NA; j_gene: TRBJ2-7; v_gene: TRBV11-2; CDR3nt: TGTGCCAGCAGCTTAGGGGCAGCAATTCTCCACGAGCAGTACTTC; CDR3aa: CASSLGAAILHEQYF
abundance: NA; d_gene: TRBD1; j_gene: TRBJ1-1; v_gene: TRBV6-5; CDR3nt: TGTGCCAGCAGTGGGACAGGGCTCCTCACTGAAGCTTTCTTT; CDR3aa: CASSGTGLLTEAFF
abundance: NA; d_gene: TRBD2; j_gene: TRBJ2-7; v_gene: TRBV11-2; CDR3nt: TGTGCCAGCAGCTCCTCGGGGGGGCTTTGGGAGCAGTACTTC; CDR3aa: CASSSSGGLWEQYF
abundance: NA; d_gene: NA; j_gene: TRBJ1-1; v_gene: TRBV28; CDR3nt: TGTGCCAGCAGCCCAAGTTGGGCCCATGACACTGAAGCTTTCTTT; CDR3aa: CASSPSWAHDTEAFF
abundance: NA; d_gene: NA; j_gene: TRBJ1-5; v_gene: TRBV10-3; CDR3nt: TGTGCCATCAGTGAGTCCCGGGTAAATCAGCCCCAGCATTTT; CDR3aa: CAISESRVNQPQHF
abundance: NA; d_gene: NA; j_gene: TRBJ1-1; v_gene: TRBV6-5; CDR3nt: TGTGCCAGCAGTTCCTTCGGGGGGAGCACTGAAGCTTTCTTT; CDR3aa: CASSSFGGSTEAFF
abundance: few; d_gene: NA; j_gene: TRBJ2-2; v_gene: TRBV10-1; CDR3nt: TGCGCCAGCAGTGCGTACAGGGCCGGGGAGCTGTTTTTT; CDR3aa: CASSAYRAGELFF
abundance: NA; d_gene: TRBD2; j_gene: TRBJ2-2; v_gene: TRBV9; CDR3nt: TGTGCCAGCAGCCCCGACTCGCGGGAGACCGGGGAGCTGTTTTTT; CDR3aa: CASSPDSRETGELFF
abundance: NA; d_gene: NA; j_gene: TRBJ1-4; v_gene: TRBV6-1; CDR3nt: TGTGCCAGCAGTGAAGCGGGGAGAGGTGAAGAAAAACTGTTTTTT; CDR3aa: CASSEAGRGEEKLFF
abundance: NA; d_gene: TRBD1; j_gene: TRBJ2-2; v_gene: TRBV6-1; CDR3nt: TGTGCCAGCAGTGATGGACAGGGGGGCACCCTTTTT; CDR3aa: CASSDGQGGTLF
abundance: NA; d_gene: NA; j_gene: TRBJ2-3; v_gene: TRBV7-5; CDR3nt: TGTGCCAGAAGCGGACAGGCTAGCACAGATACGCAGTATTTT; CDR3aa: CARSGQASTDTQYF
abundance: NA; d_gene: TRBD1; j_gene: TRBJ2-7; v_gene: TRBV7-3; CDR3nt: TGTGCCAGCAGCTTGACAGGGTATCGTTACGAGCAGTACTTC; CDR3aa: CASSLTGYRYEQYF
abundance: NA; d_gene: TRBD2; j_gene: TRBJ2-1; v_gene: TRBV11-2; CDR3nt: TGTGCCAGCAGCTTGCGAAAAGGGACTAGCGGGGGGGTTCGGGATGAGCAGTTCTTC; CDR3aa: CASSLRKGTSGGVRDEQFF
abundance: NA; d_gene: TRBD2; j_gene: TRBJ2-2; v_gene: TRBV7-6; CDR3nt: TGTGCCAGCAGAGGGGCTAGCGGGAGTATTGTCACCGGGGAGCTGTTTTTT; CDR3aa: CASRGASGSIVTGELFF
abundance: once; d_gene: NA; j_gene: TRBJ2-1; v_gene: TRBV7-3; CDR3nt: TGTGCCAGCAGCTTATGGGGGGGGGCCCGTACAGTAAATGAGCAGTTCTTC; CDR3aa: CASSLWGGARTVNEQFF
abundance: NA; d_gene: NA; j_gene: TRBJ2-5; v_gene: TRBV28; CDR3nt: TGTGCCAGCAGTTTGTCAGTCCAAGAGACCCAGTACTTC; CDR3aa: CASSLSVQETQYF
abundance: NA; d_gene: TRBD1; j_gene: TRBJ1-4; v_gene: TRBV7-9; CDR3nt: TGTGCCAGCAGCTTTTCTTGGGACAGCTATGCAACTAATGAAAAACTGTTTTTT; CDR3aa: CASSFSWDSYATNEKLFF
abundance: NA; d_gene: TRBD1; j_gene: TRBJ2-6; v_gene: TRBV27; CDR3nt: TGTGCCAGCACCTTTACAGGGGCTGGGGCCAACGTCCTGACTTTC; CDR3aa: CASTFTGAGANVLTF
abundance: NA; d_gene: NA; j_gene: TRBJ2-7; v_gene: TRBV20-1; CDR3nt: TGCAGTGCTAAGGGGCTGTACGAGCAGTACTTC; CDR3aa: CSAKGLYEQYF